A selection of T cell receptor beta chains follows, all from one sample in a study of blood T cells in healthy people across ages. TCRdb analysed the 5' RACE reads with MiXCR anew, one entry per CDR3 protein. The sample consists of around 1,100,000 distinct CDR3 sequences, 35% to 45% of them appearing once. The sample was blood. The receptors here all came from a man between 18 and 29 years old in good health. The CDR3 runs from the conserved cysteine through the conserved F or W. The D gene is left open where the match is weak. Clone sizes are given selectively: once, few, many, or a class where the clone is expanded.

clone_size: -
v_call: TRBV7-2
j_call: TRBJ2-1
d_call: -
cdr3_aa: CASSTPRDGSYNEQFF
cdr3_nt: TGTGCCAGCAGTACCCCACGGGACGGCTCCTACAATGAGCAGTTCTTC

clone_size: -
v_call: TRBV29-1
j_call: TRBJ1-5
d_call: TRBD1
cdr3_aa: CSAGQGADQPQHF
cdr3_nt: TGCAGCGCGGGCCAGGGGGCGGATCAGCCCCAGCATTTT

clone_size: -
v_call: TRBV14
j_call: TRBJ1-4
d_call: -
cdr3_aa: CASSQNGPNEKLFF
cdr3_nt: TGTGCCAGCAGCCAAAACGGACCTAATGAAAAACTGTTTTTT

clone_size: -
v_call: TRBV6-5
j_call: TRBJ1-2
d_call: TRBD1
cdr3_aa: CASSPDRTSGYTF
cdr3_nt: TGTGCCAGCAGCCCGGACAGGACAAGTGGCTACACCTTC

clone_size: -
v_call: TRBV4-1
j_call: TRBJ2-2
d_call: -
cdr3_aa: CASSRTTGQNTGELFF
cdr3_nt: TGCGCCAGCAGCCGGACGACGGGGCAGAACACCGGGGAGCTGTTTTTT

clone_size: -
v_call: TRBV4-1
j_call: TRBJ2-3
d_call: TRBD2
cdr3_aa: CASSQGVETSGTDTQYF
cdr3_nt: TGCGCCAGCAGCCAAGGGGTAGAGACTAGCGGCACAGATACGCAGTATTTT

clone_size: -
v_call: TRBV7-6
j_call: TRBJ1-1
d_call: -
cdr3_aa: CASSLAGQGGNPEAFF
cdr3_nt: TGTGCCAGCAGCTTAGCCGGGCAAGGTGGGAACCCTGAAGCTTTCTTT

clone_size: few
v_call: TRBV5-1
j_call: TRBJ1-5
d_call: TRBD1
cdr3_aa: CASSLGPQGPQPQHF
cdr3_nt: TGCGCCAGCAGCCTGGGGCCACAGGGGCCTCAGCCCCAGCATTTT

clone_size: -
v_call: TRBV6-6
j_call: TRBJ1-3
d_call: -
cdr3_aa: CASSYAPDRGNTIYF
cdr3_nt: TGTGCCAGCAGTTACGCCCCCGATCGAGGAAACACCATATATTTT

clone_size: -
v_call: TRBV9
j_call: TRBJ2-3
d_call: -
cdr3_aa: CASGSNTDTQYF
cdr3_nt: TGTGCCAGCGGCTCGAACACAGATACGCAGTATTTT

clone_size: -
v_call: TRBV7-3
j_call: TRBJ1-1
d_call: -
cdr3_aa: CASNLYRSGGNAFF
cdr3_nt: TGTGCCAGCAACCTTTACCGATCTGGAGGGAACGCTTTCTTT

clone_size: -
v_call: TRBV29-1
j_call: TRBJ2-2
d_call: TRBD1
cdr3_aa: CSASTGGRGELFF
cdr3_nt: TGCAGCGCCTCAACAGGGGGCCGAGGGGAGCTGTTTTTT

clone_size: -
v_call: TRBV20-1
j_call: TRBJ2-7
d_call: -
cdr3_aa: CSASTGNDNEQYF
cdr3_nt: TGCAGTGCTAGTACGGGGAACGACAATGAGCAGTACTTC

clone_size: -
v_call: TRBV9
j_call: TRBJ1-1
d_call: -
cdr3_aa: CASSVAGGDGEAFF
cdr3_nt: TGTGCCAGCAGCGTAGCGGGGGGGGACGGTGAAGCTTTCTTT

clone_size: few
v_call: TRBV6-6
j_call: TRBJ2-7
d_call: -
cdr3_aa: CASSPPRDSFSYEQYF
cdr3_nt: TGTGCCAGCAGCCCCCCGAGGGACTCCTTTTCCTACGAGCAGTACTTC

clone_size: -
v_call: TRBV20-1
j_call: TRBJ2-5
d_call: -
cdr3_aa: CSANLQGGQVETQYF
cdr3_nt: TGCAGTGCTAACCTCCAGGGGGGTCAGGTCGAGACCCAGTACTTC

clone_size: -
v_call: TRBV4-1
j_call: TRBJ2-7
d_call: TRBD1
cdr3_aa: CASSHGTGGSEQYF
cdr3_nt: TGCGCCAGCAGCCATGGGACAGGGGGAAGCGAGCAGTACTTC

clone_size: -
v_call: TRBV29-1
j_call: TRBJ1-1
d_call: -
cdr3_aa: CSVRTDRNTEAFF
cdr3_nt: TGCAGCGTCCGGACAGACCGGAACACTGAAGCTTTCTTT

clone_size: -
v_call: TRBV7-7
j_call: TRBJ2-3
d_call: TRBD2
cdr3_aa: CASSANPLKVGGDTQYF
cdr3_nt: TGTGCCAGCAGCGCGAATCCCCTAAAGGTGGGAGGGGATACGCAGTATTTT

clone_size: few
v_call: TRBV29-1
j_call: TRBJ1-4
d_call: -
cdr3_aa: CSVAGLHNEKLFF
cdr3_nt: TGCAGCGTGGCGGGACTTCATAATGAAAAACTGTTTTTT

clone_size: -
v_call: TRBV2
j_call: TRBJ2-1
d_call: -
cdr3_aa: CASSDPMQAGTYNEQFF
cdr3_nt: TGTGCCAGCAGTGACCCCATGCAGGCCGGGACCTACAATGAGCAGTTCTTC

clone_size: -
v_call: TRBV19
j_call: TRBJ2-5
d_call: -
cdr3_aa: CASSIGGVGVETQYF
cdr3_nt: TGTGCCAGTAGTATCGGAGGTGTTGGAGTGGAGACCCAGTACTTC

clone_size: -
v_call: TRBV7-2
j_call: TRBJ1-2
d_call: -
cdr3_aa: CASSLRQTNHGYTF
cdr3_nt: TGTGCCAGCAGCTTAAGACAGACTAACCATGGCTACACCTTC

clone_size: few
v_call: TRBV3-1
j_call: TRBJ1-2
d_call: -
cdr3_aa: CASSQEYSGQYGYTF
cdr3_nt: TGTGCCAGCAGCCAAGAGTACAGCGGACAGTATGGCTACACCTTC

clone_size: -
v_call: TRBV13
j_call: TRBJ2-5
d_call: -
cdr3_aa: CASSTVGETQYF
cdr3_nt: TGTGCCAGCAGCACAGTTGGAGAGACCCAGTACTTC

clone_size: -
v_call: TRBV13
j_call: TRBJ1-6
d_call: -
cdr3_aa: CASSLEADSPLHF
cdr3_nt: TGTGCCAGCAGCTTAGAGGCCGATTCACCCCTCCACTTT

clone_size: few
v_call: TRBV12-3/TRBV12-4
j_call: TRBJ2-3
d_call: -
cdr3_aa: CASSVWDRTDTQYF
cdr3_nt: TGTGCCAGCAGCGTATGGGACCGAACAGATACGCAGTATTTT

clone_size: -
v_call: TRBV6-6
j_call: TRBJ2-1
d_call: TRBD1
cdr3_aa: CASSGQGARSYNEQFF
cdr3_nt: TGTGCCAGCAGTGGACAGGGGGCGCGGAGCTACAATGAGCAGTTCTTC

clone_size: -
v_call: TRBV7-9
j_call: TRBJ1-2
d_call: -
cdr3_aa: CASSLVQLNYGYTF
cdr3_nt: TGTGCCAGCAGCTTAGTACAGCTAAACTATGGCTACACCTTC

clone_size: few
v_call: TRBV6-1
j_call: TRBJ2-7
d_call: TRBD2
cdr3_aa: CASSERGGYYEQYF
cdr3_nt: TGTGCCAGCAGTGAACGGGGGGGCTACTACGAGCAGTACTTC

clone_size: -
v_call: TRBV6-1
j_call: TRBJ2-3
d_call: -
cdr3_aa: CASSESVQGTDTQYF
cdr3_nt: TGTGCCAGCAGTGAATCGGTACAGGGAACAGATACGCAGTATTTT

clone_size: few
v_call: TRBV7-6
j_call: TRBJ2-1
d_call: -
cdr3_aa: CASSLVDTTRYNEQFF
cdr3_nt: TGTGCCAGCAGCTTAGTTGACACAACCCGTTACAATGAGCAGTTCTTC

clone_size: -
v_call: TRBV7-9
j_call: TRBJ1-2
d_call: -
cdr3_aa: CASSITNGGYTF
cdr3_nt: TGTGCCAGCAGCATCACAAACGGGGGCTACACCTTC

clone_size: few
v_call: TRBV7-2
j_call: TRBJ1-4
d_call: -
cdr3_aa: CASSPYLWTGTVNEKLFF
cdr3_nt: TGTGCCAGCAGCCCATACTTGTGGACCGGGACGGTTAATGAAAAACTGTTTTTT

clone_size: few
v_call: TRBV27
j_call: TRBJ2-5
d_call: -
cdr3_aa: CASSSHRVQETQYF
cdr3_nt: TGTGCCAGCAGTTCCCACAGGGTCCAAGAGACCCAGTACTTC

clone_size: -
v_call: TRBV7-3
j_call: TRBJ2-2
d_call: -
cdr3_aa: CASSPHTGTMNTGELFF
cdr3_nt: TGTGCCAGCAGCCCTCATACCGGGACAATGAACACCGGGGAGCTGTTTTTT

clone_size: -
v_call: TRBV6-6
j_call: TRBJ1-2
d_call: -
cdr3_aa: CASSRDNTEGDYGYTF
cdr3_nt: TGTGCCAGCAGTAGGGACAATACGGAGGGGGACTATGGCTACACCTTC

clone_size: -
v_call: TRBV18
j_call: TRBJ2-3
d_call: -
cdr3_aa: CASSPQGYTDTQYF
cdr3_nt: TGTGCCAGCTCACCACAGGGGTACACAGATACGCAGTATTTT

clone_size: -
v_call: TRBV20-1
j_call: TRBJ2-1
d_call: -
cdr3_aa: CSARDPESYNEQFF
cdr3_nt: TGCAGTGCTAGAGATCCGGAATCCTACAATGAGCAGTTCTTC

clone_size: -
v_call: TRBV20-1
j_call: TRBJ1-6
d_call: -
cdr3_aa: CSARDRDYNSPLHF
cdr3_nt: TGCAGTGCTAGAGACAGGGATTATAATTCACCCCTCCACTTT

clone_size: few
v_call: TRBV29-1
j_call: TRBJ2-7
d_call: -
cdr3_aa: CSVERRQATYNEQYF
cdr3_nt: TGCAGCGTAGAAAGAAGACAGGCTACCTACAATGAGCAGTACTTC

clone_size: few
v_call: TRBV9
j_call: TRBJ2-1
d_call: TRBD2
cdr3_aa: CASSVWGGENEQFF
cdr3_nt: TGTGCCAGCAGCGTCTGGGGGGGAGAGAATGAGCAGTTCTTC

clone_size: many
v_call: TRBV12-3/TRBV12-4
j_call: TRBJ1-2
d_call: -
cdr3_aa: CASSLSHGYTF
cdr3_nt: TGTGCCAGCAGTTTATCTCATGGCTACACCTTC

clone_size: few
v_call: TRBV6-6
j_call: TRBJ2-3
d_call: TRBD2
cdr3_aa: CASSCLPPSGGADTQYF
cdr3_nt: TGTGCCAGCAGTTGCCTCCCGCCTAGCGGGGGGGCCGATACGCAGTATTTT